This is a list of T cell receptor beta chains from one sample in a study of monozygotic twins with inflammatory bowel disease. Following a re-call of the 5' RACE reads, TCRdb has one entry per CDR3 protein and lacks DNA. Its listing shows 350,000 to 400,000 distinct CDR3 sequences. Sequenced: blood. The receptor set was obtained from a human donor with ulcerative colitis or Crohn's disease, or a healthy co-twin of an affected twin (not recorded which). CDR3s include the opening cysteine and the closing phenylalanine or tryptophan.

j_gene | v_gene | CDR3aa
TRBJ2-5 | TRBV5-1 | CASSLIPSGGGETQYF
TRBJ2-6 | TRBV5-1 | CASRGQALISGANVLTF
TRBJ2-3 | TRBV10-3 | CATEEGAVDTDTQYF
TRBJ2-7 | TRBV2 | CASSRLAGGLYEQYF
TRBJ2-1 | TRBV5-1 | CASSLGFRNEQFF
TRBJ2-1 | TRBV5-1 | CASNLRDRSSSYNEQFF
TRBJ2-1 | TRBV11-2 | CASSIGTSGVLSYNEQFF
TRBJ2-2 | TRBV4-2 | CASSQERLPGELFF
TRBJ2-7 | TRBV5-1 | CASSLGGVGPNYEQYF
TRBJ2-7 | TRBV4-1 | CASSQGVGASGEYEQYF
TRBJ2-2 | TRBV14 | CASSQPGLAGGLNTGELFF
TRBJ1-1 | TRBV2 | CASSREAEAFF
TRBJ2-7 | TRBV6-1 | CASTLLGQGAYEQYF
TRBJ1-1 | TRBV5-1 | CASSLAHQGAEAFF
TRBJ1-5 | TRBV5-6 | CASSSSNAGGWSNQPQHF
TRBJ2-5 | TRBV7-2 | CASSPPGLAGGQETQYF
TRBJ2-1 | TRBV5-8 | CASSLLGQASSYNEQFF
TRBJ2-7 | TRBV7-9 | CASSWTAAYEQYF
TRBJ2-3 | TRBV7-9 | CASSYSTTGGATDTQYF
TRBJ2-7 | TRBV30 | CAAKGTGAEQYF
TRBJ1-1 | TRBV4-3 | CASSPGGVNTEAFF
TRBJ2-1 | TRBV5-1 | CASSLLALNNEQFF
TRBJ1-2 | TRBV9 | CASSVEERDYGYTF
TRBJ2-1 | TRBV5-1 | CASRAGLDEQFF
TRBJ2-1 | TRBV7-2 | CASSFIRNEQFF
TRBJ2-1 | TRBV7-2 | CASSLAGWGASSSYNEQFF
TRBJ2-1 | TRBV20-1 | CSARSRAGTYNEQFF
TRBJ2-3 | TRBV7-2 | CASSFSTTTDTQYF
TRBJ2-2 | TRBV4-1 | CASSQLNKRGGITGELFF
TRBJ2-1 | TRBV4-2 | CASSQRGSSYNEQFF
TRBJ1-4 | TRBV6-1 | CASSPGPINEKLFF
TRBJ1-5 | TRBV2 | CAKGTGGIQPQHF
TRBJ2-2 | TRBV6-2/TRBV6-3 | CASSYLRLAGMNTGELFF
TRBJ1-2 | TRBV6-2/TRBV6-3 | CASSYFRDRGGYTF
TRBJ2-4 | TRBV20-1 | CSAREGGLNIQYF
TRBJ2-7 | TRBV6-6 | CASSSGGLAGGRYEQYF
TRBJ1-2 | TRBV20-1 | CSASRGPDGYTF
TRBJ1-5 | TRBV20-1 | CSVRRLDQPQHF
TRBJ2-7 | TRBV6-5 | CASSRGGFYEQYF
TRBJ1-1 | TRBV7-9 | CASARLNTEAFF
TRBJ2-1 | TRBV20-1 | CSARRAGAYNEQFF
TRBJ2-5 | TRBV2 | CAWAIQETQYF
TRBJ2-3 | TRBV29-1 | CSVWERRTDTQYF
TRBJ2-1 | TRBV3-1 | CASSQDFAPSGGGVYNEQFF